This T cell receptor beta chain was recovered during a study of T cell changes during pregnancy in multiple sclerosis. Clones were sequenced by immunoSEQ multiplex PCR, and TCRdb holds only the in-frame ones, with some missing. The profile shows some 87,000 clones, about 96% of them singletons. Germline CDR1 MGHRA, CDR2 YSYEKL. V was trimmed by 1 base and J by 5 bases, leaving 11 bases between them. The CDR3 spans 14 residues. Specimen: peripheral blood, collected in the second trimester of pregnancy. The clonotype originates from a female donor with multiple sclerosis, enrolled in a pregnancy study. V usage is TRBV4-1 and J usage is TRBJ2-5; unclear D gene. CDR3 sequence (DNA): TGCGCCAGCAGCCAAGGAGTGGCGGCGGAGACCCAGTACTTC. As protein: CASSQGVAAETQYF.